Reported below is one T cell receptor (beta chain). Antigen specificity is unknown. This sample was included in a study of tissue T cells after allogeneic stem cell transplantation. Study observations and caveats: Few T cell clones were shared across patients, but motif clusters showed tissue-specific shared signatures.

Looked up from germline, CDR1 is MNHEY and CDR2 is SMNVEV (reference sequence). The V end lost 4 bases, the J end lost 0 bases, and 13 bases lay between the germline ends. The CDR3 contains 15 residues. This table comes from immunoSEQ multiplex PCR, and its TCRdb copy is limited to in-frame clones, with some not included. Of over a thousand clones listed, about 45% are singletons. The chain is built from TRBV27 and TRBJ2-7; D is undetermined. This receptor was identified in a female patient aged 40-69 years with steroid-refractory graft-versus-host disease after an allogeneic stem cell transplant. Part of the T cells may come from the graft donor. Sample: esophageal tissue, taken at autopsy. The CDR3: CASSSRRISSYEQYF. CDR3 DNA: TGTGCCAGCAGTTCCCGCAGGATCAGCTCCTACGAGCAGTACTTC.